A single sample is the source of the 18 T cell receptor beta chains below, sequenced in a study of cytotoxic CD8 clonotypes in ibrutinib-treated CLL. Generated by immunoSEQ multiplex PCR, the TCRdb table keeps only in-frame clones and is missing some. The profile covers roughly 17,000 clones, with around three fifths appearing a single time and more than 25% taken by the ten largest. This sample comprised PBMCs, obtained after 12 months of ibrutinib treatment. The origin of the receptors is a human donor with chronic lymphocytic leukemia.

This clone was observed a few times. The chain employs TRBV13 and TRBJ1-5; D uncertain. Germline loops: CDR1 PRHDT, CDR2 FYEKMQ (reference sequence). There are 12 residues in the CDR3. Trimming pared 8 bases from V and 0 bases from J, leaving 5 bases between. This CDR3 is CASESSNQPQHF. DNA of the CDR3: TGTGCCAGCGAAAGTAGCAATCAGCCCCAGCATTTT.

The chain joins TRBV4-1 to TRBJ2-2; no definite D call. Deletions cut 4 bases from V and 5 bases from J, with 20 bases between. This CDR3 spans 17 amino acids. Per germline, CDR1 MGHRA and CDR2 YSYEKL. CDR3 protein: CASSRDGLVSKTGELFF. The CDR3 DNA reads as TGCGCCAGCAGCCGCGATGGTTTAGTTTCCAAAACCGGGGAGCTGTTTTTT.

The chain has TRBV18 and TRBJ2-6; maybe TRBD2 (5 bases). The CDR3 is 16 amino acids. V shed 0 bases and J shed 0 bases, with 6 bases lying between them. The germline CDR1 and CDR2 sequences are KGHSH and LQKENI. CDR3 DNA sequence: TGTGCCAGCTCACCACCCGGAGGCTCTGGGGCCAACGTCCTGACTTTC. It codes for CASSPPGGSGANVLTF.

V is TRBV5-1 and J is TRBJ2-3, with D possibly being TRBD2 (6 bases). Germline assignment: CDR1 SGHRS and CDR2 YFSETQ. With 0 bases removed from V and 5 bases from J, the gap between germline ends came to 10 bases. This CDR3 spans 14 amino acids. In nucleotides, the CDR3 is TGCGCCAGCAGCTTGGCGGGAGAGGTAGATACGCAGTATTTT. This codes for CASSLAGEVDTQYF. Full variable domain (remainder filled in from reference TRBV5-1 and TRBJ2-3): KAGVTQTPRYLIKTRGQQVTLSCSPISGHRSVSWYQQTPGQGLQFLFEYFSETQRNKGNFPGRFSGRQFSNSRSEMNVSTLELGDSALYLCASSLAGEVDTQYFGPGTRLTVL.

This clone was seen a few times. The CDR3 spells CASSFTSGEINEQFF. The CDR3 DNA reads as TGTGCCAGCAGCTTTACTAGCGGAGAGATCAATGAGCAGTTCTTC. The chain employs TRBV7-2 and TRBJ2-1; 8 positions agree with TRBD2. CDR3 length: 15 residues. Germline V gene lookup returns CDR1 SGHTA and CDR2 FQGNSA. Unmatched junction bases numbered 7, after V lost 3 bases and J lost 6 bases.

The rearrangement joins TRBV6-6 to TRBJ2-5, with 11 positions matching TRBD2. The V gene end was trimmed by 5 bases and the J gene end by 4 bases; junction bases not matched to a gene: 3. Per the germline V gene, CDR1 is MNHNY and CDR2 is SVGAGI (reference sequence). The CDR3 loop spans 14 amino acids. The CDR3: CASSIAGGPETQYF. CDR3 DNA sequence: TGTGCCAGCAGTATAGCGGGAGGGCCAGAGACCCAGTACTTC.

This clone was picked up a small number of times. The chain links TRBV19 to TRBJ2-7; 8 bases map to TRBD2. The CDR3 runs to 15 residues. Germline V gene sequence: CDR1 LNHDA, CDR2 SQIVND (reference sequence). The V and J ends lost 5 bases and 5 bases, in that order; junction bases with no gene match: 11. CDR3 region: CASSSPGGAADEQYF. For the CDR3, the DNA is TGTGCCAGTAGTTCCCCGGGAGGGGCGGCCGACGAGCAGTACTTC.

This clone was found once. V gene TRBV6-1 combines with J gene TRBJ2-7, with 7 positions matching TRBD1. The germline V gene encodes CDR1 MNHNS and CDR2 SASEGT. The CDR3 consists of 15 residues. V lost 2 bases and J lost 6; bases outside the gene matches: 10. The CDR3: CASSERAGGVSEQYF. In DNA, the CDR3 is TGTGCCAGCAGTGAAAGGGCAGGGGGTGTGAGCGAGCAGTACTTC.

The chain couples TRBV7-6 to TRBJ2-5; 10 bases map to TRBD2. Germline values: CDR1 SGHVS, CDR2 FNYEAQ. V was clipped by 2 bases and J by 7 bases; unmatched bases: 7. The CDR3 sequence is 15 residues long. CDR3 loop: CASSLSVAGGGTQYF. The CDR3, as DNA: TGTGCCAGCAGCTTATCCGTAGCGGGAGGCGGGACCCAGTACTTC.

The V call is TRBV23-1, the J call TRBJ1-2; D gene ambiguous. TRBV23-1 is sorted into the ORF group, with uncertain function. The germline V and J ends were trimmed by 2 bases and 3 bases, with 16 bases remaining between them. The CDR3 covers 16 residues. The CDR3 region is CASSQPPRKGDYGYTF. For the CDR3, the DNA is TGCGCCAGCAGTCAACCCCCCCGGAAAGGAGACTATGGCTACACCTTC.

The gene calls are TRBV19 and TRBJ2-3; D might be TRBD2 (6 bases). The V end lost 1 base, the J end lost 2 bases, and 10 bases lay between the germline ends. The length of the CDR3 is 15 residues. Germline V gene data show CDR1 as LNHDA and CDR2 as SQIVND (reference sequence). CDR3 residues: CASSIGTGVTDTQYF. In DNA, the CDR3 is TGTGCCAGTAGTATAGGAACGGGAGTCACAGATACGCAGTATTTT.

J is TRBJ2-6 and V is TRBV28; D unclear. Germline V lookup: CDR1 MDHEN, CDR2 SYDVKM. The CDR3 extends over 16 amino acids. The V end lost 3 bases, the J end lost 0 bases, and 9 bases lay between the germline ends. The CDR3 region is CASSFEAVSGANVLTF. CDR3 DNA sequence: TGTGCCAGCAGTTTTGAAGCAGTCTCTGGGGCCAACGTCCTGACTTTC.

The V call is TRBV2, the J call TRBJ2-1, with no clear D. Between the trimmed V and J ends, which lost 8 bases and 9 bases, there was a span of 17 bases. Germline V CDR1 and CDR2: SNHLY, FYNNEI. The CDR3 spans 13 residues. The chain's CDR3 is CASGRLQDGEQFF. CDR3 bases: TGTGCCAGCGGTCGTCTCCAGGACGGTGAGCAGTTCTTC.

This clone has only a few counts. The rearrangement joins TRBV4-2 to TRBJ1-2, with D possibly matching TRBD1 (6 bases). Germline V gene data show CDR1 as LGHNA and CDR2 as YNFKEQ. The ends were cut back, 0 bases at V and 4 bases at J, with 12 bases in the middle. The CDR3 length is 15 residues. The CDR3 region is CASSQDSKGVYGYTF. In DNA form, the CDR3 reads TGTGCCAGCAGCCAAGATTCTAAGGGGGTCTATGGCTACACCTTC.

This clone was found a few times. The chain recombines TRBV28 with TRBJ2-7; a weak D match, TRBD2 (6 bases). Trimming took off 6 bases at V and 6 bases at J, with 15 bases between the two ends. CDR1 and CDR2 (germline): MDHEN, SYDVKM. This CDR3 contains 13 residues. In DNA, the CDR3 is TGTGCCAGCAGCGAAAGACTAGATTTCGAGCAGTACTTC. It translates to CASSERLDFEQYF.

The rearrangement uses TRBV29-1 and TRBJ2-4; TRBD2 matches at 13 bases. Looked up from germline, CDR1 is SQVTM and CDR2 is ANQGSEA. V gave up 5 bases and J gave up 9 bases; unmatched junction bases: 10. The CDR3 runs 15 residues. For the CDR3, the DNA is TGCAGCGTTTCCGCGGGACTAGCGGGACCCAGCATTCAGTACTTC. It yields the protein CSVSAGLAGPSIQYF.

The rearrangement links TRBV29-1 to TRBJ2-5; no definite D call. V lost 6 bases and J 5 bases, leaving 7 bases between the germline ends. The germline V gene encodes CDR1 SQVTM and CDR2 ANQGSEA. The CDR3 runs to 10 residues. Written as DNA, the CDR3 is TGCAGCGTGGCCGAGGAGACCCAGTACTTC. Translating gives CSVAEETQYF.

V and J are TRBV19 and TRBJ2-7; D unclear. Germline lookup yields CDR1 LNHDA and CDR2 SQIVND (reference sequence). This CDR3 comprises 14 residues. V lost 5 bases and J 1 base, leaving 12 bases between the germline ends. DNA for the CDR3: TGTGCCAGTAGTTTCCCCGGCCAGTCCTACGAGCAGTACTTC. This codes for CASSFPGQSYEQYF.